The 27 T cell receptor beta chains in this list originate from one sample, sequenced in a study of Tregs in tolerant kidney transplant recipients. Profiled with immunoSEQ multiplex PCR; TCRdb holds only in-frame clones, not every one. The sample includes approximately 17,000 clones, around 55% seen only once; the top ten take roughly 3.2%. The antigens for these receptors are not known. Sequencing was done on a sample of Tregs from blood cultured with allogeneic cells. The receptors shown here come from a human donor in good health.

In its sample, this clone was seen a few times. The rearrangement joins TRBV6-6 to TRBJ1-5, with D perhaps TRBD1 (5 bases). The V gene's germline CDR1 is MNHNY and CDR2 SVGAGI (reference sequence). The CDR3 spans 16 residues. With 9 bases removed from V and 7 bases from J, the gap between germline ends came to 25 bases. Here the CDR3 DNA reads TGTGCCAGTGTAAAACGGGGGGGTCGCGTGTACCAGCCCCAGCATTTT. Amino acid sequence: CASVKRGGRVYQPQHF.

The chain employs TRBV2 and TRBJ2-1; D remains ambiguous. V lost 4 bases to trimming and J lost 11 bases, with 15 bases between them. The germline V gene encodes CDR1 SNHLY and CDR2 FYNNEI. This CDR3 has 13 residues. The CDR3 sequence is CASSVLSGTKQFF. CDR3 bases: TGTGCCAGCAGTGTTTTGTCTGGAACAAAGCAGTTCTTC.

The rearrangement joins TRBV6-6 to TRBJ1-5; D is ambiguous. Germline-derived CDR1 and CDR2 are MNHNY and SVGAGI (reference sequence). The CDR3 has 13 residues. The V gene lost 10 bases and the J gene lost 0 bases, with 10 bases spanning the gap. CDR3 in amino acids: CATKMDSNQPQHF. Written as DNA, the CDR3 is TGTGCCACCAAAATGGATAGCAATCAGCCCCAGCATTTT.

In nucleotides, the CDR3 is TGTGCCAGCAGCTTGCAGGGGGCTGGTGAAAAACTGTTTTTT. It translates to CASSLQGAGEKLFF. V gene TRBV7-2 combines with J gene TRBJ1-4, with 8 nucleotides matching TRBD1. With V trimmed by 3 bases and J by 7 bases, 4 bases remained unmatched. The CDR3 length is 14 residues. Germline assignment: CDR1 SGHTA and CDR2 FQGNSA.

This clone showed up just a few times. As DNA, the CDR3 is TGCAGCGTCGACGGGACATATCGGAACACTGAAGCTTTCTTT. Amino acid sequence: CSVDGTYRNTEAFF. The rearrangement links TRBV29-1 to TRBJ1-1, with D possibly matching TRBD1 (6 bases). Germline lookup yields CDR1 SQVTM and CDR2 ANQGSEA. This CDR3 contains 14 residues. V was cut by 6 bases and J by 1 base, with 15 bases left in between.

The V call is TRBV5-1, the J call TRBJ2-5, with 7 bases fitting TRBD2. CDR1 and CDR2 from the germline V gene are SGHRS and YFSETQ. The CDR3 is made up of 12 amino acids. V shed 1 base, J shed 10 bases, and the junction held 4 bases outside the gene matches. CDR3 in amino acids: CASSLSGRVQYF. The CDR3 nucleotides read TGCGCCAGCAGCTTGTCGGGGAGGGTCCAGTACTTC.

By share, this clone counts as medium-sized (0.01 to 0.1%). The J gene is TRBJ2-6, the V gene TRBV5-4, with 8 bases identical to TRBD1. This CDR3 comprises 17 residues. V shed 4 bases, J shed 3 bases, and the junction held 9 bases outside the gene matches. CDR1 is SGHNT and CDR2 is YYREEE in the germline V gene (reference sequence). CDR3 residues: CASSRGQGGSGANVLTF. In nucleotides, the CDR3 is TGTGCCAGCAGCCGCGGACAGGGAGGTAGTGGGGCCAACGTCCTGACTTTC.

This clone turned up a few times. The chain recombines TRBV7-8 with TRBJ1-2; D is perhaps TRBD1 (5 bases). Germline CDR1 and CDR2: SGHVS and FQNEAQ. The V gene lost 5 bases and the J gene lost 4 bases, with 17 bases spanning the gap. CDR3 length: 15 amino acids. CDR3 residues: CASSRPPWGGYGYTF. DNA of the CDR3: TGTGCCAGCAGCAGGCCCCCCTGGGGCGGCTATGGCTACACCTTC.

The rearrangement joins TRBV18 to TRBJ2-1, with D perhaps TRBD1 or TRBD2 (5 bases each). The V gene lost 6 bases and the J gene lost 7 bases, with 22 bases spanning the gap. CDR1 and CDR2 (germline): KGHSH, LQKENI. The CDR3 length is 16 residues. The CDR3 coding sequence is TGTGCCAGCTCCTACGTGAGGTGGACTTGGGGGAATGAGCAGTTCTTC. It encodes CASSYVRWTWGNEQFF.

On this clone itself: A much larger clone is a single base away; this may be a read error. V is TRBV4-3 and J is TRBJ2-2, with a weak D call TRBD1 (6 bases). Germline V gene lookup returns CDR1 LGHNA and CDR2 YSLEER. The length of the CDR3 is 17 residues. DNA for the CDR3: TGCGCCAGCGGCCAAAAAATGCACAGGGTGAACACCGGGGAGCTGTTTTTT. Encoded protein: CASGQKMHRVNTGELFF.

By share, this clone counts as large. The chain combines TRBV11-2 with TRBJ1-3; D is undetermined. CDR3 size: 13 residues. V lost 3 bases and J 6 bases, leaving 9 bases between the germline ends. The germline gives CDR1 SGHAT, CDR2 FQNNGV. CDR3 in amino acids: CASSFRYANTIYF. In DNA, the CDR3 is TGTGCCAGCAGCTTTCGTTACGCAAACACCATATATTTT.

The rearrangement links TRBV5-3 to TRBJ2-7; 9 nucleotides line up with TRBD1. TRBV5-3 is an ORF for which the function is uncertain. The length of the CDR3 is 15 residues. With V trimmed by 8 bases and J by 3 bases, 12 bases remained unmatched. CDR3: CASSPGQGVNYEQYF. The DNA of the CDR3 is TGTGCCAGCAGTCCGGGACAGGGAGTAAACTACGAGCAGTACTTC.

CDR3 nucleotides: TGCAGTGCCCTGTCAAACTATGGCTACACCTTC. This translates into CSALSNYGYTF. This sequence joins TRBV20-1 and TRBJ1-2, with D uncertain. V was shortened by 6 bases and J by 2 bases, with 7 bases between the two germline ends. The CDR3 is 11 amino acids. Germline V gene sequence: CDR1 DFQATT, CDR2 SNEGSKA (reference sequence).

V usage is TRBV5-1 and J usage is TRBJ2-3; 10 bases line up with TRBD2. This CDR3 region has 15 residues. Germline V gene sequence: CDR1 SGHRS, CDR2 YFSETQ. With V trimmed by 5 bases and J by 6 bases, 9 bases remained unmatched. The CDR3 bases are TGCGCCAGCAGTAGAGCGGGAGGGCCTTCGGATACGCAGTATTTT. This translates into CASSRAGGPSDTQYF.

The chain employs TRBV4-2 and TRBJ2-7; possibly TRBD1 or TRBD2 for D (5 bases each). The CDR3 loop spans 14 amino acids. V was trimmed by 5 bases and J by 0 bases, leaving 11 bases between them. Per the germline V gene, CDR1 is LGHNA and CDR2 is YNFKEQ. CDR3 in amino acids: CASSFRDGSYEQYF. CDR3 sequence (DNA): TGTGCCAGCAGCTTCCGGGACGGCTCCTACGAGCAGTACTTC.

The chain is built from TRBV5-6 and TRBJ1-1, with D possibly matching TRBD1 (5 bases). The CDR3 sequence is 16 residues long. Trimming left V 3 bases short and J 1 base short, with 16 bases between. Germline V gene data show CDR1 as SGHDT and CDR2 as YYEEEE. CDR3 amino acids: CASSWAGRRQNTEAFF. The CDR3 region has the DNA TGTGCCAGCAGCTGGGCAGGGAGGAGGCAGAACACTGAAGCTTTCTTT.

V gene TRBV7-2 combines with J gene TRBJ2-1; 10 bases map to TRBD2. The CDR3 extends over 16 amino acids. Looked up from germline, CDR1 is SGHTA and CDR2 is FQGNSA. V dropped 2 bases and J dropped 4; count of bases not matched to a gene: 5. CDR3 DNA sequence: TGTGCCAGCAGCTTACTACTAGCGGGGTTTTACAATGAGCAGTTCTTC. Amino acids: CASSLLLAGFYNEQFF. Together with reference TRBV7-2 and TRBJ2-1, the CDR3 gives the full variable domain: GAGVSQSPSNKVTEKGKDVELRCDPISGHTALYWYRQSLGQGLEFLIYFQGNSAPDKSGLPSDRFSAERTGGSVSTLTIQRTQQEDSAVYLCASSLLLAGFYNEQFFGPGTRLTVL.

This clone was counted between two and nine times. The chain has TRBV19 and TRBJ2-7, with 7 bases lining up with TRBD1. CDR1 is LNHDA, CDR2 SQIVND, per germline (reference sequence). The CDR3 extends over 16 amino acids. Unmatched junction bases numbered 13, after V lost 3 bases and J lost 5 bases. CDR3 DNA: TGTGCCAGTAGTATTCAGTCGGGCAGGGGGTTCCACGAGCAGTACTTC. It yields the protein CASSIQSGRGFHEQYF.

This clone appeared a few times. The chain employs TRBV19 and TRBJ1-3; D is ambiguous. The CDR3 length is 14 residues. The ends were cut back, 6 bases at V and 0 bases at J, with 9 bases in the middle. The germline V gene has CDR1 LNHDA and CDR2 SQIVND (reference sequence). As DNA, the CDR3 is TGTGCCAGTAGGCGTCCGAACTCTGGAAACACCATATATTTT. Residues: CASRRPNSGNTIYF.

The table lists this clone with a count of one. The rearrangement joins TRBV11-3 to TRBJ2-3; 12 bases agree with TRBD2. CDR3 length equals 17 residues. The ends lost 5 bases at V and 1 base at J; junction bases unmatched: 7. CDR1 and CDR2 (germline): SGHNT, YENEEA. The CDR3 DNA reads TGTGCCAGCAGCCCAAGGACTAGCGGGACGCGCACAGATACGCAGTATTTT. It specifies CASSPRTSGTRTDTQYF.

This clone was counted a few times. The chain recombines TRBV28 with TRBJ1-2; TRBD1 might be the D (6 bases). The V end lost 5 bases, the J end lost 8 bases, and 24 bases lay between the germline ends. The length of the CDR3 is 16 residues. The germline gives CDR1 MDHEN, CDR2 SYDVKM. This CDR3 reads CASSLVRGQWSRGYTF. CDR3 nucleotide sequence: TGTGCCAGCAGTCTCGTCCGGGGGCAATGGTCGAGGGGCTACACCTTC.

This chain uses TRBV21-1 with TRBJ2-2; the table's D call of TRBD1 was not tested on the DNA. TRBV21-1 is described as a pseudogene. This CDR3 contains 16 residues. The CDR3 region has the DNA TGTGCCAGCAGCAACTGTGACAGGACCAACACCGGGGAGCTGTTTTTT. It is translated as CASSNCDRTNTGELFF.

This clone was picked up one time. The genes are TRBV19 and TRBJ1-3; the D gene is possibly TRBD1 (5 bases). The CDR3 spans 14 residues. The germline V gene encodes CDR1 LNHDA and CDR2 SQIVND (reference sequence). V lost 5 bases to trimming and J lost 8 bases, with 16 bases between them. The CDR3 spells CASSSLTMGHTIYF. The CDR3 region has the DNA TGTGCCAGTAGTTCTCTTACGATGGGGCACACCATATATTTT.

V usage is TRBV4-2 and J usage is TRBJ1-5; TRBD1 aligns across 8 bases. The CDR3 contains 15 residues. CDR1 is LGHNA and CDR2 is YNFKEQ in the germline V gene. Trimming removed 4 bases from V and 2 bases from J; junction bases left unmatched: 4. In nucleotides, the CDR3 is TGTGCCAGCAGCCGGACAGGGACTCGCAATCAGCCCCAGCATTTT. Encoded protein: CASSRTGTRNQPQHF.

This clone showed up just once. The genes are TRBV11-1 and TRBJ2-7; 7 bases fit TRBD2. Losses at the gene ends were 1 base for V and 7 bases for J; bases not matched to a gene: 10. This CDR3 has 15 residues. Germline assignment: CDR1 SGHAT and CDR2 FQDESV (reference sequence). The CDR3 nucleotides are TGTGCCAGCAGCTTAGGGAGCGGGGCCTCGGGAGAGCAGTACTTC. Amino acid sequence: CASSLGSGASGEQYF.

The genes are TRBV9 and TRBJ1-4, with 9 bases fitting TRBD1. The CDR3 contains 15 residues. Germline-derived CDR1 and CDR2 are SGDLS and YYNGEE. The V gene end was trimmed by 2 bases and the J gene end by 7 bases; junction bases not matched to a gene: 6. CDR3 loop: CASSVGQGSGEKLFF. In DNA form, the CDR3 reads TGTGCCAGCAGCGTTGGACAGGGGAGTGGTGAAAAACTGTTTTTT.

The chain carries TRBV29-1 and TRBJ2-3; D possibly corresponds to TRBD2 (6 bases). Germline V gene sequence: CDR1 SQVTM, CDR2 ANQGSEA. V lost 6 bases and J 6 bases, leaving 13 bases between the germline ends. The CDR3 consists of 12 residues. The CDR3 nucleotides are TGCAGCGTCGAACCGGGAGATGATACGCAGTATTTT. It is translated as CSVEPGDDTQYF.